Presented here are 25 T cell receptor beta chains from one specimen sequenced in a study of blood T cell repertoires in COVID-19. TCRdb's copy holds only in-frame clones and misses some; the assay was immunoSEQ multiplex PCR. The table has 200,000 to 250,000 clones, roughly four fifths seen once. Input material: peripheral blood. Every receptor here comes from a woman aged 45 to 65 with active or convalescent COVID-19.

This chain joins TRBV25-1 and TRBJ1-2; D remains ambiguous. The CDR3 is 13 residues long. The ends were cut back, 7 bases at V and 4 bases at J, with 13 bases in the middle. Germline V gene lookup returns CDR1 MGHDK and CDR2 SYGVNS. The CDR3 spells CASTPGGSYGYTF. The CDR3 DNA follows: TGTGCCAGCACCCCCGGCGGGTCCTATGGCTACACCTTC.

The chain couples TRBV15 to TRBJ2-3; 9 bases line up with TRBD2. The CDR3 contains 15 residues. The germline V gene has CDR1 LNHNV and CDR2 YYDKDF (reference sequence). Unmatched junction bases numbered 3, after V lost 0 bases and J lost 5 bases. The CDR3, as DNA: TGTGCCACCAGCAGAGATAAAGCGGGAGGAGATACGCAGTATTTT. As protein: CATSRDKAGGDTQYF.

This clone was observed a handful of times. The rearrangement joins TRBV6-4 to TRBJ2-1, with 10 bases lining up with TRBD2. Germline V CDR1 and CDR2: MRHNA, SNTAGT. The length of the CDR3 is 14 residues. J lost 5 bases, V lost 5 bases, and 3 bases had no gene match. Here the CDR3 reads CASSKSGGDNEQFF. In DNA form, the CDR3 reads TGTGCCAGCAGTAAAAGCGGGGGGGACAATGAGCAGTTCTTC.

Notes on this clone: A clone one base away is much larger, so this may be a read error. The J gene is TRBJ2-1, the V gene TRBV2; TRBD1 is a possible D gene (5 bases). Germline V gene data show CDR1 as SNHLY and CDR2 as FYNNEI. V lost 4 bases and J 6 bases, leaving 7 bases between the germline ends. The CDR3 sequence is 12 residues long. The CDR3 region has the DNA TGTGCCAGCAGTGCAGGGTTCAATGAGCAGTTCTTC. Translation gives CASSAGFNEQFF. The entire variable domain, with the rest obtained from reference TRBV2 and TRBJ2-1, is as follows: EPEVTQTPSHQVTQMGQEVILRCVPISNHLYFYWYRQILGQKVEFLVSFYNNEISEKSEIFDDQFSVERPDGSNFTLKIRSTKLEDSAMYFCASSAGFNEQFFGPGTRLTVL.

This sequence joins TRBV28 and TRBJ1-6, with no clear D. The germline V and J ends were trimmed by 3 bases and 3 bases, with 6 bases remaining between them. Looked up from germline, CDR1 is MDHEN and CDR2 is SYDVKM. The CDR3 runs 14 residues. The DNA of the CDR3 is TGTGCCAGCAGTTTCGTAGACTATAATTCACCCCTCCACTTT. The encoded protein is CASSFVDYNSPLHF. The full variable domain, completed using reference TRBV28 and TRBJ1-6, is DVKVTQSSRYLVKRTGEKVFLECVQDMDHENMFWYRQDPGLGLRLIYFSYDVKMKEKGDIPEGYSVSREKKERFSLILESASTNQTSMYLCASSFVDYNSPLHFGNGTRLTVT.

J is TRBJ2-3 and V is TRBV5-1, with 9 bases lining up with TRBD2. Germline CDR1 is SGHRS and CDR2 is YFSETQ. CDR3 length equals 16 residues. J lost 4 bases, V lost 4 bases, and 10 bases had no gene match. The CDR3 DNA is TGCGCCAGCAGCCCTGTTAGCGGGAGCTACGCAGATACGCAGTATTTT. The encoded protein is CASSPVSGSYADTQYF.

This chain's CDR3 is CANPRGQFF. The CDR3 nucleotides are TGTGCCAACCCCCGGGGGCAGTTCTTC. The rearrangement joins TRBV27 to TRBJ2-1; D is possibly TRBD2 (5 bases). The CDR3 has 9 amino acids. Germline CDR1 and CDR2: MNHEY and SMNVEV (reference sequence). V dropped 10 bases and J dropped 12 bases, with 10 bases sitting between them.

This clone has just one count. The chain joins TRBV7-3 to TRBJ2-3, with 7 nucleotides matching TRBD2. From germline, CDR1 is SGHTA and CDR2 FQGTGA. The CDR3 runs 18 residues. The trim removed 1 base at V and 2 bases at J, leaving 12 bases unmatched. The CDR3 bases are TGTGCCAGCAGCTTAATGGCTAGCGGATCATACCCCACAGATACGCAGTATTTT. Amino acids: CASSLMASGSYPTDTQYF.

The V call is TRBV5-4, the J call TRBJ2-1, with 8 nucleotides matching TRBD2. Germline V CDR1 and CDR2: SGHNT, YYREEE (reference sequence). V gave up 3 bases and J gave up 3 bases; unmatched junction bases: 5. The CDR3 covers 15 residues. CDR3 sequence reads: CASSSGTSVYNEQFF. The CDR3 DNA follows: TGTGCCAGCAGCTCCGGGACTAGTGTCTACAATGAGCAGTTCTTC. Variable domain in full (rest from reference TRBV5-4 and TRBJ2-1): ETGVTQSPTHLIKTRGQQVTLRCSSQSGHNTVSWYQQALGQGPQFIFQYYREEENGRGNFPPRFSGLQFPNYSSELNVNALELDDSALYLCASSSGTSVYNEQFFGPGTRLTVL.

V is TRBV6-6 and J is TRBJ2-7; 10 bases are shared with TRBD1. CDR3 length: 14 residues. With V trimmed by 6 bases and J by 1 base, 3 bases remained unmatched. Germline V lookup: CDR1 MNHNY, CDR2 SVGAGI (reference sequence). The CDR3 sequence is CASSRTGGSYEQYF. In DNA form, the CDR3 reads TGTGCCAGCAGCCGGACAGGGGGTTCCTACGAGCAGTACTTC.

The rearrangement links TRBV5-1 to TRBJ1-2; 8 bases are a match to TRBD1. This CDR3 contains 15 residues. V shed 4 bases, J shed 8 bases, and the junction held 13 bases outside the gene matches. CDR1 is SGHRS and CDR2 is YFSETQ in the germline V gene. Here the CDR3 DNA reads TGCGCCAGCAGCCCCGACGCTGACAGGGGTCGAGGCTACACCTTC. This encodes CASSPDADRGRGYTF.

The chain joins TRBV2 to TRBJ2-1, with 13 bases fitting TRBD2. The CDR3 length is 15 residues. Germline V gene data show CDR1 as SNHLY and CDR2 as FYNNEI. Germline trimming cut 5 bases from V and 9 bases from J; bases unmatched to any gene: 7. The CDR3 sequence: CASSSGLAGVSEQFF. Here the CDR3 DNA reads TGTGCCAGCAGTTCCGGACTAGCGGGAGTAAGTGAGCAGTTCTTC.

The CDR3 DNA is TGTGCCAGCAGTTACTCCTCAGGCTCCTACGAGCAGTACTTC. Amino acid sequence: CASSYSSGSYEQYF. This chain joins TRBV6-6 and TRBJ2-7; D uncertain. Germline CDR1 MNHNY, CDR2 SVGAGI (reference sequence). The CDR3 totals 14 residues. Trimming removed 0 bases from V and 0 bases from J, with 6 bases in between.

This sequence joins TRBV7-9 and TRBJ1-2, with D hard to call. This CDR3 contains 13 residues. CDR1 and CDR2 (germline): SEHNR, FQNEAQ (reference sequence). Trimming took off 5 bases at V and 4 bases at J, with 11 bases between the two ends. For the CDR3, the DNA is TGTGCCAGCAGCCCGAGCGGACCCTATGGCTACACCTTC. The encoded protein is CASSPSGPYGYTF.

Regarding this clone: Other DNA sequences in the same sample also yield this CDR3. The chain employs TRBV24-1 and TRBJ1-2; D perhaps matches TRBD1 (6 bases). The CDR3 spans 13 residues. V dropped 6 bases and J dropped 2 bases, with 9 bases sitting between them. Germline CDR1 is KGHDR and CDR2 is SFDVKD. CDR3 nucleotide sequence: TGTGCCACCAGTCGCGGGGGCAACTATGGCTACACCTTC. This translates into CATSRGGNYGYTF.

The CDR3 DNA reads TGCGCCAGCAGCTTGGAGGGGATGAACACTGAAGCTTTCTTT. It encodes CASSLEGMNTEAFF. The rearrangement joins TRBV5-1 to TRBJ1-1; D possibly corresponds to TRBD1 (5 bases). Looked up from germline, CDR1 is SGHRS and CDR2 is YFSETQ. CDR3 length: 14 residues. The ends were cut back, 0 bases at V and 0 bases at J, with 6 bases in the middle.

The chain joins TRBV5-1 to TRBJ1-5; the D gene is possibly TRBD1 (6 bases). Germline CDR1 and CDR2: SGHRS and YFSETQ. V was shortened by 2 bases and J by 0 bases, with 9 bases between the two germline ends. The CDR3 is 15 amino acids. The CDR3 loop reads CASSLQGYSNQPQHF. In nucleotides, the CDR3 is TGCGCCAGCAGCTTACAGGGCTATAGCAATCAGCCCCAGCATTTT. The full variable domain, rest sourced from reference TRBV5-1 and TRBJ1-5, is KAGVTQTPRYLIKTRGQQVTLSCSPISGHRSVSWYQQTPGQGLQFLFEYFSETQRNKGNFPGRFSGRQFSNSRSEMNVSTLELGDSALYLCASSLQGYSNQPQHFGDGTRLSIL.

V usage is TRBV19 and J usage is TRBJ2-7; 7 positions match TRBD1. Trimming took 7 bases from V and 5 from J; bases not matched to a gene: 2. From germline, CDR1 is LNHDA and CDR2 SQIVND (reference sequence). This CDR3 is built from 11 residues. The CDR3 coding sequence is TGTGCCAGTACCGACAGGGACGAGCAGTACTTC. This codes for CASTDRDEQYF.

The genes are TRBV5-8 and TRBJ1-5, with D perhaps TRBD1 (5 bases). Germline loops: CDR1 SGHTS, CDR2 YDEGEE. V dropped 4 bases and J dropped 4 bases, with 15 bases sitting between them. This CDR3 contains 15 residues. The CDR3 nucleotides are TGTGCCAGCAGCGTAGGCTCGGGGGGAAATCAGCCCCAGCATTTT. This encodes CASSVGSGGNQPQHF.

The CDR3 nucleotides read TGTGCCAGCAGCTTAGATTTAGCGGGGACTAGCACAGATACGCAGTATTTT. It codes for CASSLDLAGTSTDTQYF. V usage is TRBV11-2 and J usage is TRBJ2-3; the match to TRBD2 covers 8 bases. Germline V lookup: CDR1 SGHAT, CDR2 FQNNGV. J lost 0 bases, V lost 0 bases, and 5 bases had no gene match. This CDR3 is 17 amino acids long.

V is TRBV5-1 and J is TRBJ2-1; possible D gene TRBD2, 5 bases. Germline V CDR1 and CDR2: SGHRS, YFSETQ. The CDR3 totals 12 residues. The V end lost 0 bases, the J end lost 10 bases, and 8 bases lay between the germline ends. CDR3 amino acids: CASSLAGNEQFF. CDR3 bases: TGCGCCAGCAGCTTGGCCGGGAACGAGCAGTTCTTC.

This clone turned up a few times. The chain recombines TRBV5-6 with TRBJ1-2; TRBD1 agrees at 9 bases. Germline trimming cut 4 bases from V and 4 bases from J; bases unmatched to any gene: 14. The CDR3 extends over 17 amino acids. Germline lookup yields CDR1 SGHDT and CDR2 YYEEEE. The CDR3 region has the DNA TGTGCCAGCAGCCTGTTTGGGGCCCGGGACAGGGCCTATGGCTACACCTTC. Translation gives CASSLFGARDRAYGYTF.

The gene calls are TRBV7-9 and TRBJ2-1; 8 bases map to TRBD2. There are 14 residues in the CDR3. Trimming removed 4 bases from V and 3 bases from J; junction bases left unmatched: 2. Germline values: CDR1 SEHNR, CDR2 FQNEAQ (reference sequence). The CDR3 DNA reads TGTGCCAGCAGCTCCCTAGCGGGCTACAATGAGCAGTTCTTC. It is translated as CASSSLAGYNEQFF.

The gene calls are TRBV4-2 and TRBJ2-3, with TRBD2 matching 11 bases. V lost 0 bases and J lost 1; bases outside the gene matches: 0. The CDR3 is made up of 16 amino acids. Germline V CDR1 and CDR2: LGHNA, YNFKEQ. Written as DNA, the CDR3 is TGTGCCAGCAGCCAAGAACTAGCGGGGGGCACAGATACGCAGTATTTT. It is translated as CASSQELAGGTDTQYF.

V and J are TRBV21-1 and TRBJ1-6; the D call TRBD1 from the table was never checked on the DNA. TRBV21-1 is noted as a pseudogene. The CDR3 is 19 residues long. The CDR3: CASSKRLAGQGRANSPLHF. The CDR3 bases are TGTGCCAGCAGCAAAAGATTAGCGGGACAGGGCAGGGCGAATTCACCCCTCCACTTT.